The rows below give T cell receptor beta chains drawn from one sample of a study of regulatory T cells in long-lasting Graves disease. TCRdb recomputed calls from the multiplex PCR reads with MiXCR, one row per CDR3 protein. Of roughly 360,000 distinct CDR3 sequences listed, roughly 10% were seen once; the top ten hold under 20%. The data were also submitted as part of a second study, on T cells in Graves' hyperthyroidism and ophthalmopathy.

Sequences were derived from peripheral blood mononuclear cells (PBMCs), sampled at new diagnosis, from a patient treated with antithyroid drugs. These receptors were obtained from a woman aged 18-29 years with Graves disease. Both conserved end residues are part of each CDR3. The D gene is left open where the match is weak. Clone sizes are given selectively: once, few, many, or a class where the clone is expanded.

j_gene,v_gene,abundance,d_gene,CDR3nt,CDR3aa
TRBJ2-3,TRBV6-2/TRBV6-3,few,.,TGTGCCAGCAGTTACCCAGGGGCCGATACGCAGTATTTT,CASSYPGADTQYF
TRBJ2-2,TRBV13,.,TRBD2,TGTGCCAGCAGCCCCCGGGGGGGATTGAACACCGGGGAGCTGTTTTTT,CASSPRGGLNTGELFF
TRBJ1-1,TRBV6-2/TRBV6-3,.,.,TGTGCCAGCAGTCGGAAGGCGGGGGGCACTGAAGCTTTCTTT,CASSRKAGGTEAFF
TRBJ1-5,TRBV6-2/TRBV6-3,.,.,TGTGCCAGCAGTTACAGTATATTCGGCAATCAGCCCCAGCATTTT,CASSYSIFGNQPQHF
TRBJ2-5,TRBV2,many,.,TGTGCCAGCAGACAAGGACAAGCAGTCATCGAGACCCAGTACTTC,CASRQGQAVIETQYF
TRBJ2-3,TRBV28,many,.,TGTGCCAGCAGTTTATCCCAGGCAGGCCGCACAGATACGCAGTATTTT,CASSLSQAGRTDTQYF
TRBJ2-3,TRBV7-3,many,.,TGTGCCAGCAGCGCCCGCTGGGGCCGGGGCACAGATACGCAGTATTTT,CASSARWGRGTDTQYF
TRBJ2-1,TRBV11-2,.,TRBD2,TGTGCCAGCAGCTTCCAGCTTTGGGGCAGCGGGAAATACAATGAGCAGTTCTTC,CASSFQLWGSGKYNEQFF
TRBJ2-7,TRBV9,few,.,TGTGCCAGCAGCGGCCGACAGGACTCCTACGAGCAGTACTTC,CASSGRQDSYEQYF
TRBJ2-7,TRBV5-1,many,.,TGCGCCAGCAGCTTAGACCAAGGGACCTACGAGCAGTACTTC,CASSLDQGTYEQYF
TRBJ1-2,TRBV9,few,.,TGTGCCAGCAGCGTAGCTTCGGGGAACTATGGCTACACCTTC,CASSVASGNYGYTF
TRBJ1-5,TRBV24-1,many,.,TGTGCCACCAGTGATTTACGCGACGGTAGCAATCAGCCCCAGCATTTT,CATSDLRDGSNQPQHF
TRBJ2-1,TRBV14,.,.,TGTGCCAGCAGCGGAGGGGGACGCTACAATGAGCAGTTCTTC,CASSGGGRYNEQFF
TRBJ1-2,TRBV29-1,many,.,TGCAGCGTTGAGGTTGGGATCACAAGGGGCTTTGGCTACACCTTC,CSVEVGITRGFGYTF
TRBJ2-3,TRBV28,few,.,TGTGCCAGCAGTTATCGAGTCGGGGCCTTCACAGATACGCAGTATTTT,CASSYRVGAFTDTQYF
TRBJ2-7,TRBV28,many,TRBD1,TGTGCCAGCAGTCGGGACAGGGTGTCTAGCGTCGACTTC,CASSRDRVSSVDF
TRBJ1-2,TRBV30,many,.,TGTGCCTGGAGTCAATTTGCTAACTATGGCTACACCTTC,CAWSQFANYGYTF
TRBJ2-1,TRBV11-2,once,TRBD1,TGTGCCAGCAGATCCTTGAGGGGGTCGGGACAGGTGTACAATGAGCAGTTCTTC,CASRSLRGSGQVYNEQFF
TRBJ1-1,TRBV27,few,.,TGTGCCAGCAGTTTTAGTTTTCTGAACACTGAAGCTTTCTTT,CASSFSFLNTEAFF
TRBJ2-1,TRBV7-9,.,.,TGTGCCAGCAGCCAATGGACTGAGGCGGGATTATACCATGAGCAGTTCTTC,CASSQWTEAGLYHEQFF
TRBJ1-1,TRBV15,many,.,TGTGCCACCAGCAAGCCAGGGCAATTGAACACTGAAGCTTTCTTT,CATSKPGQLNTEAFF
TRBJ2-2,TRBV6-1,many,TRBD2,TGTGCCACCGGGACTAGCGGCCGTACCGGGGAGCTGTTTTTT,CATGTSGRTGELFF